A single sample gave rise to the 2 T cell receptor beta chains below, sequenced in a study of blood T cell repertoires in COVID-19. The method was immunoSEQ multiplex PCR; TCRdb's version includes in-frame clones alone and lacks a portion of them. The table shows approximately 77,000 clones, with about 87% occurring only once. Sequencing input: peripheral blood. The receptors here all came from a man aged 45-60 years with active COVID-19.

The chain is built from TRBV7-9 and TRBJ2-1, with 8 bases lining up with TRBD1. The CDR3 is 14 residues long. J was trimmed by 9 bases and V by 7 bases; bases with no gene match: 11. Per the germline V gene, CDR1 is SEHNR and CDR2 is FQNEAQ (reference sequence). Here the CDR3 DNA reads TGTGCCAGCAACTCGCAGGGGGCGCGGAGTGAGCAGTTCTTC. Amino acids: CASNSQGARSEQFF.

DNA for the CDR3: TGCGCCAGCAGCCAGATGACAGGGCAGAACACTGAAGCTTTCTTT. This encodes CASSQMTGQNTEAFF. The chain employs TRBV4-1 and TRBJ1-1; TRBD1 matches 7 bases. With V trimmed by 3 bases and J by 1 base, 5 bases remained unmatched. The CDR3 length is 15 residues. Germline CDR1 MGHRA, CDR2 YSYEKL.